The 16 T cell receptor beta chains reported below all come from one sample, sequenced in a study of T cells in Graves' hyperthyroidism and ophthalmopathy. From RNA transcripts, TCR beta CDR3 regions were amplified. When the TCR CDR3 underwent first-round RT-PCR, the HTBI primer set was used. TCRdb re-analysed the multiplex PCR reads in MiXCR, keeping a single row per CDR3 protein. The sample carries roughly 380,000 distinct CDR3 sequences, approximately 15% recorded once. Specimen: blood. Source of these receptors: a woman aged 18-29 years with Graves' hyperthyroidism.

This rearrangement joins TRBV6-6 to TRBJ2-6, with D perhaps matching TRBD1 (6 bases). Germline CDR1 MNHNY, CDR2 SVGAGI (reference sequence). Trimming shortened V by 0 bases and J by 3 bases, and 9 bases separated the two germline ends. The CDR3 runs 16 residues. In DNA form, the CDR3 reads TGTGCCAGCAGTTACTCAGGGGGTTATGGGGCCAACGTCCTGACTTTC. Translating gives CASSYSGGYGANVLTF.

There are many counts of this clonotype. The J gene is TRBJ1-5, the V gene TRBV19, with TRBD1 as a possible D gene (5 bases). Germline assignment: CDR1 LNHDA and CDR2 SQIVND (reference sequence). This CDR3 is 15 amino acids long. With 1 base removed from V and 6 bases from J, the gap between germline ends came to 13 bases. The CDR3 DNA reads TGTGCCAGTAGTATAGGTGTCGGGGGGGGTCAGCCCCAGCATTTT. It translates to CASSIGVGGGQPQHF.

This clonotype was counted ten times or more. The CDR3 protein is CASSISGWKAYEQYF. DNA of the CDR3: TGTGCCAGCAGCATTAGCGGTTGGAAGGCCTACGAGCAGTACTTC. The rearrangement uses TRBV11-2 and TRBJ2-7; TRBD2 is a possible D gene (6 bases). In germline, CDR1 is SGHAT, CDR2 FQNNGV. V lost 5 bases and J lost 2, with 16 bases in between. The CDR3 has 15 amino acids.

The chain links TRBV3-1 to TRBJ2-5, with D perhaps TRBD2 (6 bases). With 1 base removed from V and 13 bases from J, the gap between germline ends came to 16 bases. CDR1 is LGHDT, CDR2 YNNKEL, per germline (reference sequence). The CDR3 consists of 13 residues. The CDR3 reads CASSQAGGRPLYF. The CDR3 nucleotides read TGTGCCAGCAGCCAAGCCGGGGGTAGGCCCCTGTACTTC.

This clonotype has ten or more counts. The V and J genes are TRBV20-1 and TRBJ1-2; no clear D gene. CDR1 DFQATT and CDR2 SNEGSKA come from the germline V gene (reference sequence). This CDR3 has 11 amino acids. With 0 bases removed from V and 7 bases from J, the gap between germline ends came to 6 bases. CDR3 sequence (DNA): TGCAGTGCTAGAGATACGGGTGGCTACACCTTC. The encoded protein is CSARDTGGYTF.

This clonotype was seen at least ten times. The V call is TRBV2, the J call TRBJ2-2, with 9 bases aligning to TRBD1. The germline gives CDR1 SNHLY, CDR2 FYNNEI. Trimming removed 6 bases from V and 1 base from J; junction bases left unmatched: 0. CDR3 length: 14 amino acids. The CDR3 spells CASRGQGNTGELFF. In DNA, the CDR3 is TGTGCCAGCAGGGGACAGGGGAACACCGGGGAGCTGTTTTTT. The variable domain in full, with the rest retrieved from reference TRBV2 and TRBJ2-2, is EPEVTQTPSHQVTQMGQEVILRCVPISNHLYFYWYRQILGQKVEFLVSFYNNEISEKSEIFDDQFSVERPDGSNFTLKIRSTKLEDSAMYFCASRGQGNTGELFFGEGSRLTVL.

At least ten counts were recorded for this clonotype. The rearrangement uses TRBV5-1 and TRBJ2-1; D gene unclear. V lost 0 bases, J lost 4 bases, and 14 bases lay in between. This CDR3 has 16 residues. Germline CDR1 reads SGHRS; CDR2 reads YFSETQ. The CDR3 sequence is CASSLDIWAEYNEQFF. CDR3 nucleotides: TGCGCCAGCAGCTTGGACATCTGGGCTGAATACAATGAGCAGTTCTTC.

This clonotype was counted ten times or more. V usage is TRBV5-1 and J usage is TRBJ2-7; 9 bases fit TRBD2. Trimming at V came to 4 bases and at J to 3 bases, leaving 8 bases not matched to a gene. Germline V lookup: CDR1 SGHRS, CDR2 YFSETQ. The CDR3 loop spans 15 amino acids. The CDR3 loop is CASSPPGTSFYEQYF. CDR3 nucleotide sequence: TGCGCCAGCAGCCCCCCCGGGACTAGCTTCTACGAGCAGTACTTC.

This clonotype has a count of ten or more. This chain links TRBV30 with TRBJ1-2, with D hard to call. This CDR3 comprises 13 residues. Germline V gene lookup returns CDR1 GTSNPN and CDR2 SVGIG (reference sequence). Trimming shortened V by 3 bases and J by 1 base, and 9 bases separated the two germline ends. This chain's CDR3 is CAWRWGNNYGYTF. CDR3 DNA sequence: TGTGCCTGGAGATGGGGAAATAACTATGGCTACACCTTC.

The V and J genes are TRBV9 and TRBJ2-1, with TRBD2 matching 9 bases. Germline CDR1 SGDLS, CDR2 YYNGEE. V lost 3 bases, J lost 5 bases, and 12 bases stayed unmatched. There are 17 residues in the CDR3. This CDR3 reads CASSAGPAGGPNNEQFF. Here the CDR3 DNA reads TGTGCCAGCAGCGCCGGACCGGCGGGAGGGCCGAACAATGAGCAGTTCTTC.

The table lists this clonotype with a count of one. The chain has TRBV5-6 and TRBJ1-2, with D perhaps TRBD1 (5 bases). Trimming removed 4 bases from V and 5 bases from J, with 12 bases in between. CDR1 is SGHDT and CDR2 is YYEEEE in the germline V gene. The CDR3 totals 13 residues. Written as DNA, the CDR3 is TGTGCCAGCAGCCACCGGGACGTGTATGGCTACACCTTC. It translates to CASSHRDVYGYTF.

This clonotype appeared many times. V is TRBV30 and J is TRBJ1-1, with TRBD1 identical over 7 bases. This CDR3 contains 13 residues. J was trimmed by 4 bases and V by 4 bases; bases with no gene match: 6. The germline gives CDR1 GTSNPN, CDR2 SVGIG (reference sequence). The CDR3 bases are TGTGCCTGGATAACCCGACAGGGCACTGAAGCTTTCTTT. Its protein product is CAWITRQGTEAFF.

The chain uses TRBV5-6 and TRBJ2-3; 8 bases fit TRBD2. This CDR3 is built from 17 residues. CDR1 is SGHDT and CDR2 is YYEEEE in the germline V gene. The trim removed 3 bases at V and 5 bases at J, leaving 14 bases unmatched. In DNA, the CDR3 is TGTGCCAGCAGCTGGTGGCCGCCGGGACTAGAAGAAGATACGCAGTATTTT. Protein product: CASSWWPPGLEEDTQYF.

This clonotype came up many times. The chain recombines TRBV5-1 with TRBJ2-1, with TRBD2 identical over 10 bases. V was clipped by 0 bases and J by 0 bases; unmatched bases: 9. The CDR3 consists of 19 residues. Germline lookup yields CDR1 SGHRS and CDR2 YFSETQ. This chain's CDR3 is CASSLGTSGWKGSYNEQFF. CDR3 nucleotide sequence: TGCGCCAGCAGCTTGGGGACTAGCGGCTGGAAGGGCTCCTACAATGAGCAGTTCTTC. Full variable domain (missing parts from reference TRBV5-1 and TRBJ2-1): KAGVTQTPRYLIKTRGQQVTLSCSPISGHRSVSWYQQTPGQGLQFLFEYFSETQRNKGNFPGRFSGRQFSNSRSEMNVSTLELGDSALYLCASSLGTSGWKGSYNEQFFGPGTRLTVL.

The chain joins TRBV30 to TRBJ2-1; tentatively, D is TRBD2 (6 bases). The CDR3 spans 12 residues. CDR1 and CDR2 from the germline V gene are GTSNPN and SVGIG (reference sequence). Trimming took 4 bases from V and 7 from J, leaving 11 bases between them. Here the CDR3 DNA reads TGTGCCTGGACGGAGGGGACGAATGAGCAGTTCTTC. This codes for CAWTEGTNEQFF.

This CDR3 reads CASSLGVEQETQYF. The CDR3 DNA reads as TGTGCCAGCAGCTTAGGCGTCGAGCAAGAGACCCAGTACTTC. The chain links TRBV7-2 to TRBJ2-5; no clear D. The CDR3 length is 14 residues. The V end lost 1 base, the J end lost 2 bases, and 8 bases lay between the germline ends. The germline gives CDR1 SGHTA, CDR2 FQGNSA. Full variable domain (missing parts from reference TRBV7-2 and TRBJ2-5): GAGVSQSPSNKVTEKGKDVELRCDPISGHTALYWYRQSLGQGLEFLIYFQGNSAPDKSGLPSDRFSAERTGGSVSTLTIQRTQQEDSAVYLCASSLGVEQETQYFGPGTRLLVL.